Listed here are 24 T cell receptor beta chains from one sample, sequenced in a study of CD8 T cells in acute hepatitis C reinfection. Sample time point: naive CD8 control sorted from an acute-time-point sample. Profiled with immunoSEQ multiplex PCR; TCRdb holds only in-frame clones, not every one. The sample includes over 35,000 clones, about 83% of them seen just once. Sequenced input: naive CD8+ T cells from PBMCs. The receptor set was obtained from a man aged 25-45 years with chronic hepatitis C.

Concerning this clone: The sample has other DNA sequences that encode this CDR3 too. V and J are TRBV27 and TRBJ2-7; a possible D gene is TRBD2 (5 bases). This CDR3 contains 13 residues. From germline, CDR1 is MNHEY and CDR2 SMNVEV (reference sequence). Trimming took off 2 bases at V and 2 bases at J, with 7 bases between the two ends. CDR3 nucleotide sequence: TGTGCCAGCAGTTTAACGCGGGCCTACGAGCAGTACTTC. Residues: CASSLTRAYEQYF.

CDR3 loop: CASSSGGISYEQYF. CDR3 in DNA: TGTGCCAGTAGTTCGGGGGGCATCTCCTACGAGCAGTACTTC. This chain uses TRBV19 with TRBJ2-7; possible D gene TRBD2, 7 bases. The length of the CDR3 is 14 residues. V dropped 5 bases and J dropped 0 bases, with 11 bases sitting between them. CDR1 LNHDA and CDR2 SQIVND come from the germline V gene (reference sequence).

This chain joins TRBV11-1 and TRBJ2-7; D not certain. The CDR3 spans 16 residues. The ends were cut back, 0 bases at V and 1 base at J, with 13 bases in the middle. Germline V CDR1 and CDR2: SGHAT, FQDESV (reference sequence). Here the CDR3 reads CASSLASWEISYEQYF. The CDR3 DNA sequence: TGTGCCAGCAGCTTAGCTTCGTGGGAAATATCCTACGAGCAGTACTTC.

Only one count was recorded for this clone. The chain recombines TRBV6-6 with TRBJ2-3, with a weak D call TRBD2 (5 bases). The CDR3 has 16 residues. The V gene's germline CDR1 is MNHNY and CDR2 SVGAGI (reference sequence). V gave up 0 bases and J gave up 2 bases, with 12 bases separating them. Written as DNA, the CDR3 is TGTGCCAGCAGTTACTCTGGTCTAGCTGTCACAGATACGCAGTATTTT. Amino acids: CASSYSGLAVTDTQYF.

The genes are TRBV4-1 and TRBJ2-7; D may be TRBD1 (8 bases). Trimming stripped 4 bases from V and 3 bases from J, with 16 bases between. The CDR3 consists of 15 residues. Germline values: CDR1 MGHRA, CDR2 YSYEKL. This chain's CDR3 is CASSPMGGTGYEQYF. The CDR3 DNA reads as TGCGCCAGCAGCCCCATGGGGGGGACAGGCTACGAGCAGTACTTC.

This clone was counted only a few times. CDR3 DNA: TGTGCCAGCAGCTTAGTCTTTGGGGCCAACGTCCTGACTTTC. Translation: CASSLVFGANVLTF. This chain joins TRBV7-9 and TRBJ2-6; D gene uncertain. CDR1 and CDR2 from the germline V gene are SEHNR and FQNEAQ (reference sequence). V was cut by 1 base and J by 3 bases, with 4 bases left in between. The CDR3 length is 14 residues.

The rearrangement joins TRBV7-9 to TRBJ1-5; D ambiguous. Germline V lookup: CDR1 SEHNR, CDR2 FQNEAQ (reference sequence). Trimming pared 5 bases from V and 0 bases from J, leaving 5 bases between. This CDR3 region has 13 residues. CDR3 region: CASSRNSNQPQHF. CDR3 sequence (DNA): TGTGCCAGCAGCCGGAATAGCAATCAGCCCCAGCATTTT.

This clone was detected once. The V and J genes are TRBV28 and TRBJ2-3, with D perhaps matching TRBD1 (5 bases). Germline CDR1 MDHEN, CDR2 SYDVKM. Trimming cost V 4 bases and J 2 bases, with 10 bases left between them. CDR3 length: 14 amino acids. Here the CDR3 DNA reads TGTGCCAGCAGTTCTGACAGCTCCACAGATACGCAGTATTTT. Protein: CASSSDSSTDTQYF.

This chain joins TRBV5-4 and TRBJ2-7, with D possibly matching TRBD1 (5 bases). The V gene lost 4 bases and the J gene lost 4 bases, with 21 bases spanning the gap. This CDR3 has 16 amino acids. Germline CDR1 reads SGHNT; CDR2 reads YYREEE (reference sequence). CDR3 region: CASSPDTRTGTYEQYF. The CDR3 bases are TGTGCCAGCAGCCCGGACACGAGGACGGGCACTTACGAGCAGTACTTC.

The chain carries TRBV29-1 and TRBJ1-1, with D perhaps matching TRBD1 (5 bases). The V gene's germline CDR1 is SQVTM and CDR2 ANQGSEA. The CDR3 spans 12 residues. V dropped 2 bases and J dropped 6 bases, with 10 bases sitting between them. CDR3 protein: CSVERGVAEAFF. The CDR3 region has the DNA TGCAGCGTTGAACGGGGGGTGGCTGAAGCTTTCTTT.

The chain combines TRBV4-2 with TRBJ2-7; D unclear. The CDR3 extends over 13 amino acids. Germline V CDR1 and CDR2: LGHNA, YNFKEQ. Trimming cost V 1 base and J 3 bases, with 7 bases left between them. CDR3 protein: CASSQALDYEQYF. CDR3 DNA: TGTGCCAGCAGCCAAGCCCTAGACTACGAGCAGTACTTC.

This chain joins TRBV6-5 and TRBJ1-1; unclear D gene. Germline CDR1 reads MNHEY; CDR2 reads SVGAGI. Trimming cost V 0 bases and J 1 base, with 9 bases left between them. This CDR3 comprises 15 residues. The DNA for the CDR3 is TGTGCCAGCAGTTACTCAGGGTTTGGGAACACTGAAGCTTTCTTT. It translates to CASSYSGFGNTEAFF.

The chain uses TRBV7-9 and TRBJ2-1; 14 nucleotides match TRBD2. Germline lookup yields CDR1 SEHNR and CDR2 FQNEAQ (reference sequence). CDR3 length equals 16 residues. V lost 2 bases and J lost 7; bases outside the gene matches: 4. CDR3 amino acids: CASSLRGLAGENEQFF. In DNA form, the CDR3 reads TGTGCCAGCAGCTTAAGGGGACTAGCGGGGGAAAATGAGCAGTTCTTC.

Only one count was recorded for this clone. The chain uses TRBV6-5 and TRBJ1-5; perhaps TRBD1 as D (5 bases). Germline V gene data show CDR1 as MNHEY and CDR2 as SVGAGI. Trimming cost V 4 bases and J 8 bases, with 12 bases left between them. The CDR3 has 13 residues. CDR3 bases: TGTGCCAGCAGTTTGGGAGGAGGGGAGCCCCAGCATTTT. Translated: CASSLGGGEPQHF.

The V and J genes are TRBV28 and TRBJ1-1, with D possibly matching TRBD1 (6 bases). CDR1 and CDR2 (germline): MDHEN, SYDVKM. The V and J ends lost 4 bases and 0 bases respectively, with 15 bases between them. There are 16 residues in the CDR3. The CDR3 loop is CASSSNSGHLNTEAFF. In nucleotides, the CDR3 is TGTGCCAGCAGTTCCAACTCGGGACACTTGAACACTGAAGCTTTCTTT.

CDR3 DNA sequence: TGTGCCAGCAGCCCCCGACAGGGCTACGAGCAGTACTTC. Its protein product is CASSPRQGYEQYF. The chain is built from TRBV7-8 and TRBJ2-7; 7 nucleotides align to TRBD1. The CDR3 runs 13 residues. The germline gives CDR1 SGHVS, CDR2 FQNEAQ. V was clipped by 5 bases and J by 3 bases; unmatched bases: 4. The full variable domain, rest sourced from reference TRBV7-8 and TRBJ2-7, is GAGVSQSPRYKVAKRGQDVALRCDPISGHVSLFWYQQALGQGPEFLTYFQNEAQLDKSGLPSDRFFAERPEGSVSTLKIQRTQQEDSAVYLCASSPRQGYEQYFGPGTRLTVT.

This sequence joins TRBV6-5 and TRBJ1-2; TRBD1 might be the D (5 bases). V lost 0 bases to trimming and J lost 5 bases, with 13 bases between them. Germline loops: CDR1 MNHEY, CDR2 SVGAGI. The length of the CDR3 is 15 residues. This CDR3 reads CASSYSGTEAYGYTF. In DNA, the CDR3 is TGTGCCAGCAGTTACTCGGGGACGGAAGCGTATGGCTACACCTTC.

The chain couples TRBV9 to TRBJ2-7; 7 positions match TRBD1. This CDR3 has 15 amino acids. Germline CDR1 reads SGDLS; CDR2 reads YYNGEE. V shed 4 bases and J 2 bases; nucleotides not matched to a gene: 9. The CDR3 coding sequence is TGTGCCAGCAGCCCGGGTGTACAGGGGACCTACGAGCAGTACTTC. Protein sequence: CASSPGVQGTYEQYF.

This chain joins TRBV9 and TRBJ1-1, with TRBD1 identical over 9 bases. CDR3 length equals 15 residues. The V gene's germline CDR1 is SGDLS and CDR2 YYNGEE. After removal of 4 bases from V and 4 bases from J, the junction contained 8 bases not matched to a gene. CDR3 sequence: CASSPRTGEGTEAFF. CDR3 coding DNA: TGTGCCAGCAGCCCCAGGACAGGGGAGGGCACTGAAGCTTTCTTT.

CDR3 sequence: CASSLSRARPWTF. DNA of the CDR3: TGTGCCAGCAGTTTATCGCGGGCCAGGCCGTGGACCTTC. This chain connects TRBV27 to TRBJ1-2; D is undetermined. Trimming shortened V by 0 bases and J by 14 bases, and 16 bases separated the two germline ends. The germline V gene has CDR1 MNHEY and CDR2 SMNVEV (reference sequence). The CDR3 is 13 amino acids.

This clone was seen a single time. The chain recombines TRBV9 with TRBJ1-1; no reliable D call. Trimming took off 4 bases at V and 10 bases at J, with 17 bases between the two ends. CDR1 and CDR2 (germline): SGDLS, YYNGEE. The CDR3 contains 13 residues. This chain's CDR3 is CASSRFPGDVAFF. The CDR3 DNA is TGTGCCAGCAGCCGGTTTCCCGGAGACGTAGCTTTCTTT.

The chain has TRBV7-6 and TRBJ2-1, with TRBD2 as a possible D gene (5 bases). CDR3 length: 16 residues. The V gene lost 5 bases and the J gene lost 10 bases, with 24 bases spanning the gap. Germline lookup yields CDR1 SGHVS and CDR2 FNYEAQ. The CDR3 coding sequence is TGTGCCAGCAGCGTCGGGAAGGATGAGAGAATGAAAGAGCAGTTCTTC. It translates to CASSVGKDERMKEQFF.

The chain is built from TRBV28 and TRBJ2-3; either TRBD1 or TRBD2 may supply D (5 bases each). This CDR3 has 15 amino acids. V was pared by 6 bases and J by 2 bases, with 15 bases between. Germline assignment: CDR1 MDHEN and CDR2 SYDVKM. CDR3 in amino acids: CASSPGRRFTDTQYF. The CDR3 DNA reads as TGTGCCAGCAGCCCGGGGCGGCGATTCACAGATACGCAGTATTTT.

The chain links TRBV7-2 to TRBJ2-1, with 7 bases that match TRBD2. V lost 2 bases to trimming and J lost 4 bases; unmatched junction nucleotides: 5. The length of the CDR3 is 15 residues. Per the germline V gene, CDR1 is SGHTA and CDR2 is FQGNSA. The CDR3 DNA follows: TGTGCCAGCAGCTTAAGTACTAGCGTGTACAATGAGCAGTTCTTC. This gives the protein CASSLSTSVYNEQFF.